Presented here are 2 T cell receptor beta chains from one specimen sequenced in a study of STAT3 mutations in large granular lymphocyte leukemia. Regarding the study as a whole: In T-cell large granular lymphocyte leukemia, about half of patients showed multiple immunodominant subclonotypes.

Assay: immunoSEQ multiplex PCR; the TCRdb copy retains only in-frame clones and omits some. Of more than 9,000 clones listed, roughly 55% were seen once; the top ten hold approximately 9.6%. Their recognized antigens are unknown. The sequencing input was peripheral blood mononuclear cells. The receptors were gathered from a boy between 10 and 17 years old with T-cell large granular lymphocyte leukemia. Some clones in this sample may be carry-over from other donors' samples.

The chain uses TRBV27 and TRBJ1-6; no firm D call. From germline, CDR1 is MNHEY and CDR2 SMNVEV (reference sequence). V dropped 5 bases and J dropped 3 bases, with 8 bases sitting between them. This CDR3 is built from 14 residues. The CDR3 is CASSEGNYNSPLHF. The CDR3 nucleotides read TGTGCCAGCAGTGAAGGGAACTATAATTCACCCCTCCACTTT.

This clone was recorded once. One junction end does not reproduce the germline sequence, and a read error may be involved. The gene calls are TRBV6-1 and TRBJ1-5; 9 bases match TRBD1. In germline, CDR1 is MNHNS, CDR2 SASEGT. This CDR3 region has 19 residues. The CDR3 sequence: CASNEPGQGLGGNNQPQHF. The CDR3 DNA follows: TGTGCCAGCAATGAACCGGGACAGGGCCTCGGAGGGAACAATCAGCCCCAGCATTTT.